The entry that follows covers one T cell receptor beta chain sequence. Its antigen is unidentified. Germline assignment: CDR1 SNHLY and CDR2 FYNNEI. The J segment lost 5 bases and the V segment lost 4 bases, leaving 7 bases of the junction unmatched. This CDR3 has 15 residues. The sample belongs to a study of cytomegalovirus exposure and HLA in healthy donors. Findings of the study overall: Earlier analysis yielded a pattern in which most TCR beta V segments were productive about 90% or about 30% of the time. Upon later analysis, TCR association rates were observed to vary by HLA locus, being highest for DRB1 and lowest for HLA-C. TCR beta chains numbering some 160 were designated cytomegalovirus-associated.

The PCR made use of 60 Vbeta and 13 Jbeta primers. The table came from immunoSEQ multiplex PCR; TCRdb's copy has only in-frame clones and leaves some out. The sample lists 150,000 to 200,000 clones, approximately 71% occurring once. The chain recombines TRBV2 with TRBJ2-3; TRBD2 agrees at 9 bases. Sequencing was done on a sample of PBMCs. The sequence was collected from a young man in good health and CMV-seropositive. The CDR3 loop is CASSVRAGGIDTQYF. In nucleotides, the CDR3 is TGTGCCAGCAGTGTCAGAGCGGGAGGCATAGATACGCAGTATTTT.